This TCR beta chain was recorded in a study of cytomegalovirus exposure and HLA in healthy donors. Both 60 Vbeta primers and 13 Jbeta primers went into the PCR. Libraries were prepared by immunoSEQ multiplex PCR; TCRdb keeps only in-frame clonotypes and omits some of them. The sample has some 110,000 clones, 9.5% to 15% seen once. Of note for this clone: Its specificity is unknown.

Overall study results and limits: In a later analysis, a missense DCLRE1C variant was linked to TCR beta V- and J-gene trimming. Specificity for CMV antigens was confirmed in vitro for three of the CMV-associated chains.

This receptor was taken from a middle-aged man in good health and CMV-seropositive. Sequenced sample: PBMCs.

The CDR3 here is CARSLTAGRTDYGYTF. The DNA for the CDR3 is TGTGCCAGAAGCCTGACAGCGGGACGGACCGACTATGGCTACACCTTC. The V call is TRBV5-3, the J call TRBJ1-2, with a tentative D call TRBD1 (5 bases). TRBV5-3 qualifies as an ORF whose function is uncertain. V lost 4 bases, J lost 3 bases, and 19 bases lay in between. The CDR3 consists of 16 residues.